This TCR beta chain came from a study of long-term antiretroviral therapy in people with HIV. Between the trimmed V and J ends, which lost 3 bases and 5 bases, there was a span of 13 bases. Germline V gene sequence: CDR1 MNHNS, CDR2 SASEGT. CDR3 length equals 14 residues. The libraries were made with immunoSEQ v3.0 at survey level. Clones were sequenced by immunoSEQ multiplex PCR, and TCRdb holds only the in-frame ones, with some missing. The table has under 30,000 clones, roughly 80% seen once. This sequence was found in a man younger than 45 with HIV. The chain recombines TRBV6-1 with TRBJ1-1; a weak D match, TRBD1 (5 bases). Sequencing used unsorted PBMCs, obtained 4.4 years after starting antiretroviral therapy. As DNA, the CDR3 is TGTGCCAGCAGTGATCAGGGTGGAGAAACTGAAGCTTTCTTT. This sequence encodes CASSDQGGETEAFF.